What follows describes a single TCR beta chain. Its specificity is unknown. The CDR3 contains 11 residues. The germline gives CDR1 DFQATT, CDR2 SNEGSKA (reference sequence). Trimming removed 5 bases from V and 1 base from J, with 5 bases in between. This sample was taken from a study of CD8 T cells in ankylosing spondylitis. General observations from the study: Disease-associated clonotypes exhibited CD8+ identity and were relatively infrequent in peripheral blood. Ankylosing spondylitis blood appeared to carry a characteristic TCR beta motif of roughly eight highly homologous variants.

TCRdb passed the 5' RACE reads through MiXCR, listing each CDR3 protein once. This table holds 470,000 or so distinct CDR3 sequences, about 24% found once. The TCR sequence derives from a male donor with ankylosing spondylitis. The sequenced sample was blood, either unsorted or a sorted T cell fraction (not recorded which). The chain links TRBV20-1 to TRBJ1-1; D ambiguous. Written as DNA, the CDR3 is TGCAGTGCTGGGAAGAACACTGAAGCTTTCTTT. The encoded protein is CSAGKNTEAFF.